The source of this T cell receptor (beta chain) is a study of Tregs in tolerant kidney transplant recipients. Recipient PBMCs carried a CFSE label and met irradiated graft donor PBMCs for 6 days before FACS sorting. Profiled with immunoSEQ multiplex PCR; TCRdb holds only in-frame clones, not every one. The sample consists of roughly 14,000 clones, about 53% of them appearing once. In regard to this clone: Antigen: not known.

The sequence was obtained from a human patient who received a combined kidney and bone marrow transplant. The source material was CD4+ T cells from blood cultured with allogeneic cells, sampled before the transplant.

DNA for the CDR3: TGTGCCAGCAGCTTAATACCGAGGCCCAGCACAGATACGCAGTATTTT. Its protein product is CASSLIPRPSTDTQYF. The chain couples TRBV7-2 to TRBJ2-3; D remains unclear. Between the trimmed V and J ends, which lost 2 bases and 0 bases, there was a span of 12 bases. Per germline, CDR1 SGHTA and CDR2 FQGNSA. The CDR3 totals 16 residues.